This T cell receptor (beta chain) came from a study of blood T cell repertoires in COVID-19. Study context: T cells, B-cell-depleted T cells, or PBMCs provided the cDNA or gDNA that served as material.

Methods used by the authors: Estimation of nucleated cell counts was performed using reference gene primer amplification. Some clones are missing from TCRdb's copy, which holds only in-frame ones; the method was immunoSEQ multiplex PCR. V and J calls and clone size are as listed in that table; D and trimming were resolved from the DNA. Counted here are about 160,000 clones, roughly 88% occurring once; the ten biggest clones make up about 6.6%. CDR3 length equals 12 residues. V was clipped by 6 bases and J by 8 bases; unmatched bases: 5. Sequencing used PBMCs or T cells enriched from blood (not recorded which). The J gene is TRBJ1-2, the V gene TRBV12-3 or TRBV12-4; TRBD1 matches at 8 bases. This TCR was recovered from a woman aged 50 to 65 who had recovered from COVID-19. CDR3 DNA sequence: TGTGCCAGCAGCCGGACAGGGTACGGCTACACCTTC. It yields the protein CASSRTGYGYTF.